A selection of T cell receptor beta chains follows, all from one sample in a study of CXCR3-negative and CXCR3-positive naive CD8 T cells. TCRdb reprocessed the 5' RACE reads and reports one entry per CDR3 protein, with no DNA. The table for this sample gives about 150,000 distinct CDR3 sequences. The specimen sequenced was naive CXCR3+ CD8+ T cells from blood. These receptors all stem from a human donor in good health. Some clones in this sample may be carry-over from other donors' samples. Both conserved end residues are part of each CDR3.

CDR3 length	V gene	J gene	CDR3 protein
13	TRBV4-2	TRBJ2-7	CASSQDRAGEQYF
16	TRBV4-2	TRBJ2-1	CASSQEWGMGPNEQFF
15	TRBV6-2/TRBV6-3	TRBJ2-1	CASSSRLAAYNEQFF
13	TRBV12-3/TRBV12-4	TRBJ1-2	CASSFGTGYGYTF
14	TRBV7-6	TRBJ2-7	CASSLAPGAYEQYF
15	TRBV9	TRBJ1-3	CASSVEGSSGNTIYF
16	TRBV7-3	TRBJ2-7	CASSSTPGQESYEQYF
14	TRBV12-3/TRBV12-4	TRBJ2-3	CASSTSGGSDTQYF
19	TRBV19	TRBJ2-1	CASSIVLRLLAGSYNEQFF
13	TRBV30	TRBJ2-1	CAWSWDSYNEQFF
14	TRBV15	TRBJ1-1	CATSRIIGTPEAFF
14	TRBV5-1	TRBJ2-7	CASSPDRGPYEQYF
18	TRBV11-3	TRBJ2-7	CASSLGPGLAGQTYEQYF